Presented here are 22 T cell receptor beta chains from one specimen sequenced in a study of T cells in women clearing cervical HPV infection. Repertoires were generated with immunoSEQ multiplex PCR, while TCRdb's copy carries only in-frame clones and drops some. Recorded for this sample: approximately 40,000 clones. The specimen sequenced was blood buffy coat. The receptors come from a woman between 18 and 70 years old with a cervical HPV16 infection that either progressed to CIN3+ or cleared (not recorded which).

The sequenced part of the CDR3 DNA is TGTGCCAGCAGCTTACAAATGAACACTGAA. Amino acids: CASSLQMNTE. The CDR3 reads in full as CASSLQMNTEAFF. This chain uses TRBV7-9 with TRBJ1-1; D unresolved. The CDR3 is cut off 3 residues early in the read; its end comes from the germline J gene. This CDR3 contains 13 residues. Trimming left V 2 bases short and J 0 bases short, with 4 bases between. Germline V CDR1 and CDR2: SEHNR, FQNEAQ (reference sequence).

As for this clone: Sequence at one end of the junction differs from germline and may be a read error. The read falls 3 residues short of the CDR3 end, and the missing part is taken from the germline J gene. The genes are TRBV6-1 and TRBJ1-2, with 11 bases identical to TRBD1. The CDR3 extends over 16 amino acids. Germline CDR1 and CDR2: MNHNS and SASEGT. The part of the CDR3 DNA that was read is TGTGCCAGCACTGAATCCGGGACAGGGGGTTTCTATGGC. Protein product: CASTESGTGGFYG. The entire CDR3 sequence reads CASTESGTGGFYGYTF.

Concerning this clone itself: Read coverage stops 3 residues before the CDR3 terminus; the germline J gene supplies the remainder. The chain links TRBV23-1 to TRBJ2-1; either TRBD1 or TRBD2 may supply D (5 bases each). TRBV23-1 is marked as an open reading frame, function uncertain. The CDR3 is made up of 15 amino acids. Trimming left V 3 bases short and J 0 bases short, with 9 bases between. The CDR3 reads CASSHAGSSYNEQFF. CDR3 bases read: TGCGCCAGCAGTCATGCAGGGAGCTCCTACAATGAG.

As to this clone: The read ends 3 residues shy of where the CDR3 ends; the end is completed using the germline J gene. The gene calls are TRBV29-1 and TRBJ2-5; 12 bases align to TRBD2. V shed 3 bases and J 5 bases; nucleotides not matched to a gene: 7. The CDR3 is made up of 15 amino acids. The V gene's germline CDR1 is SQVTM and CDR2 ANQGSEA. The sequenced part of the CDR3 DNA is TGCAGCGTTGAGACTAGCGGGAGTCTCGGGGAGACC. Its translation: CSVETSGSLGET. The whole CDR3 is CSVETSGSLGETQYF. The full variable domain, with the rest looked up from reference TRBV29-1 and TRBJ2-5, is SAVISQKPSRDICQRGTSLTIQCQVDSQVTMMFWYRQQPGQSLTLIATANQGSEATYESGFVIDKFPISRPNLTFSTLTVSNMSPEDSSIYLCSVETSGSLGETQYFGPGTRLLVL.

Concerning this clone: The sequenced fragment ends 3 residues before the CDR3 boundary, so the rest is inferred from the germline J gene. This chain uses TRBV20-1 with TRBJ2-7; no firm D call. V shed 5 bases and J shed 0 bases, with 14 bases lying between them. Looked up from germline, CDR1 is DFQATT and CDR2 is SNEGSKA (reference sequence). CDR3 length: 14 residues. CDR3 sequence: CSASWRSSSYEQYF. Partial CDR3 DNA: TGCAGTGCTTCCTGGCGGTCCAGCTCCTACGAG.

Concerning this clone: The sequence runs out 3 residues before the end of the CDR3; the remainder is reconstructed from the germline J gene. This chain links TRBV5-6 with TRBJ2-5; D is ambiguous. The CDR3 runs 13 residues. V lost 4 bases and J lost 5, with 12 bases in between. Germline CDR1 reads SGHDT; CDR2 reads YYEEEE. This chain's CDR3 is CASSMSGWETQYF. The DNA read from the CDR3 is TGTGCCAGCAGCATGTCCGGGTGGGAGACC.

About this clone itself: From the germline J gene comes the end of the CDR3, since the read stops 3 residues before it. The rearrangement joins TRBV5-1 to TRBJ2-1, with 9 bases lining up with TRBD2. V was pared by 7 bases and J by 4 bases, with 9 bases of the junction left unmatched. The germline V gene encodes CDR1 SGHRS and CDR2 YFSETQ. The CDR3 loop spans 15 amino acids. The sequenced CDR3 bases are TGCGCCAGCCTAGCCGCGGCGGGAGGGTACAATGAG. Residues: CASLAAAGGYNE. The entire CDR3 is CASLAAAGGYNEQFF.

For this clone: From the germline J gene comes the end of the CDR3, since the read stops 3 residues before it. V is TRBV10-3 and J is TRBJ1-2; unclear D gene. Per germline, CDR1 ENHRY and CDR2 SYGVKD. V shed 0 bases and J shed 2 bases, with 7 bases lying between them. This CDR3 spans 14 amino acids. CDR3 bases read: TGTGCCATCAGTGAGTCCGCAAGCAACTATGGC. Its protein product is CAISESASNYG. The whole CDR3 protein is CAISESASNYGYTF.

On this clone itself: The read finishes 3 residues shy of the CDR3 end, and the germline J gene is used to complete it. J is TRBJ2-5 and V is TRBV19; unclear D gene. Trimming shortened V by 3 bases and J by 4 bases, and 9 bases separated the two germline ends. From germline, CDR1 is LNHDA and CDR2 SQIVND (reference sequence). The CDR3 consists of 13 residues. CDR3 residues: CASSISPSETQYF. Partial CDR3 DNA: TGTGCCAGTAGTATTAGCCCCTCAGAGACC.

The sequenced part of the CDR3 DNA is TGTGCCAGCAGCCGAACTTCCTATATCACAGATACG. This gives the protein CASSRTSYITDT. From start to end, the CDR3 is CASSRTSYITDTQYF. The V call is TRBV5-6, the J call TRBJ2-3; D is unresolved. The sequenced fragment ends 3 residues before the CDR3 boundary, so the rest is inferred from the germline J gene. Germline V lookup: CDR1 SGHDT, CDR2 YYEEEE. The CDR3 has 15 amino acids. V lost 4 bases, J lost 2 bases, and 14 bases lay in between.

Notes on this clone: The missing CDR3 end, 3 residues past where the read stops, is filled in from the germline J gene. The rearrangement uses TRBV20-1 and TRBJ2-7; tentative D call: TRBD1 (5 bases). The CDR3 extends over 12 amino acids. The germline V gene has CDR1 DFQATT and CDR2 SNEGSKA (reference sequence). The V and J ends lost 5 bases and 2 bases respectively, with 10 bases between them. The CDR3 bases that were read are TGCAGTGCTGGGGCGGTGACCTACGAG. Translation: CSAGAVTYE. The full CDR3 protein is CSAGAVTYEQYF.

Comments on this clone: With the read ending 3 residues before the CDR3 end, the germline J gene is used to fill in that end. This chain joins TRBV19 and TRBJ2-7; possibly TRBD2 for D (5 bases). Trimming took off 9 bases at V and 3 bases at J, with 15 bases between the two ends. The CDR3 loop spans 13 amino acids. Germline V lookup: CDR1 LNHDA, CDR2 SQIVND (reference sequence). The DNA read from the CDR3 is TGTGCCAGCAGTTTAAGCAGCGGCTACGAG. Its translation: CASSLSSGYE. The CDR3 reads in full as CASSLSSGYEQYF.

To note about this clone: The read comes to an end 3 residues before the CDR3 does, leaving the germline J gene to fill in the end. The chain combines TRBV9 with TRBJ2-3, with a possible D match to TRBD2 (6 bases). V lost 4 bases to trimming and J lost 0 bases, with 21 bases between them. The CDR3 has 18 amino acids. The germline CDR1 and CDR2 sequences are SGDLS and YYNGEE. The covered CDR3 bases are TGTGCCAGCAGCACCCGGGGGACGGCAGAGACTAGCACAGATACG. Translation: CASSTRGTAETSTDT. The entire CDR3 is CASSTRGTAETSTDTQYF.

As for this clone: The read falls 3 residues short of the CDR3 end, and the missing part is taken from the germline J gene. This chain joins TRBV5-1 and TRBJ2-7; TRBD2 aligns across 9 bases. Germline values: CDR1 SGHRS, CDR2 YFSETQ. V shed 7 bases and J 2 bases; nucleotides not matched to a gene: 10. The CDR3 runs 15 residues. The chain's CDR3 is CASGAGGSGAYEQYF. The sequenced CDR3 bases are TGCGCCAGCGGGGCGGGGGGGTCGGGTGCCTACGAG.

A word on this clone: Read coverage stops 3 residues before the CDR3 terminus; the germline J gene supplies the remainder. The chain combines TRBV29-1 with TRBJ2-3; weak D call: TRBD2 (6 bases). Deletions cut 4 bases from V and 4 bases from J, with 15 bases between. This CDR3 has 14 amino acids. Per the germline V gene, CDR1 is SQVTM and CDR2 is ANQGSEA. The CDR3 spells CSVVAGLVADTQYF. The CDR3 DNA, read in part, is TGCAGCGTTGTGGCGGGGTTGGTGGCAGATACG.

About this clone itself: The read ends 3 residues shy of where the CDR3 ends; the end is completed using the germline J gene. Other DNA sequences from this sample encode an identical CDR3 as well. The chain employs TRBV28 and TRBJ2-7; D is perhaps TRBD1 (5 bases). The CDR3 is 14 residues long. CDR1 and CDR2 (germline): MDHEN, SYDVKM. V was trimmed by 2 bases and J by 4 bases, leaving 12 bases between them. The CDR3 bases that were read are TGTGCCAGCAGTTTAGATCAGGGAAGATACGAG. It is translated as CASSLDQGRYE. The complete CDR3 sequence is CASSLDQGRYEQYF.

Note on this clone: The CDR3 end falls 3 residues outside the read, so it is completed with the germline J gene. The rearrangement uses TRBV19 and TRBJ2-6, with 11 bases aligning to TRBD1. In germline, CDR1 is LNHDA, CDR2 SQIVND (reference sequence). Losses at the gene ends were 2 bases for V and 2 bases for J; bases not matched to a gene: 5. This CDR3 has 18 residues. The CDR3 reads CASSIQGQGVPGANVLTF. CDR3 DNA (partial): TGTGCCAGTAGTATACAGGGACAGGGGGTTCCTGGGGCCAACGTC.

On this clone: The read stops 3 residues short of the end of the CDR3; the missing end is completed from the germline J gene. V gene TRBV5-1 combines with J gene TRBJ1-1, with TRBD1 matching over 7 bases. The V and J ends lost 4 bases and 1 base, in that order; junction bases with no gene match: 4. Germline-derived CDR1 and CDR2 are SGHRS and YFSETQ. The CDR3 consists of 14 residues. The CDR3: CASSEGQTNTEAFF. CDR3 DNA (partial): TGCGCCAGCAGCGAGGGACAGACGAACACTGAA.

Comments on this clone: The read is 3 residues too short to cover the CDR3 end, so that end is filled in from the germline J gene. J is TRBJ1-1 and V is TRBV5-1, with TRBD1 matching over 7 bases. The V segment lost 3 bases and the J segment 5 bases; nucleotides outside the gene matches: 7. The CDR3 length is 14 residues. CDR1 SGHRS and CDR2 YFSETQ come from the germline V gene. CDR3 protein: CASSWRGQGTEAFF. Incomplete CDR3 DNA: TGCGCCAGCAGCTGGAGGGGGCAAGGAACTGAA.

About this clone itself: The read falls 3 residues short of the CDR3 end, and the missing part is taken from the germline J gene. The chain recombines TRBV19 with TRBJ2-1; 10 bases line up with TRBD1. CDR1 is LNHDA, CDR2 SQIVND, per germline (reference sequence). The CDR3 extends over 14 amino acids. V was pared by 5 bases and J by 7 bases, with 5 bases of the junction left unmatched. The CDR3 spells CASSAEGQGNEQFF. Partial CDR3 DNA: TGTGCCAGTAGTGCCGAGGGACAGGGGAATGAG. The variable domain in full, with the rest retrieved from reference TRBV19 and TRBJ2-1, is DGGITQSPKYLFRKEGQNVTLSCEQNLNHDAMYWYRQDPGQGLRLIYYSQIVNDFQKGDIAEGYSVSREKKESFPLTVTSAQKNPTAFYLCASSAEGQGNEQFFGPGTRLTVL.

On this clone itself: The CDR3 is cut off 3 residues early in the read; its end comes from the germline J gene. The chain has TRBV20-1 and TRBJ1-2; no definite D call. This CDR3 comprises 14 residues. Trimming pared 0 bases from V and 2 bases from J, leaving 10 bases between. Germline assignment: CDR1 DFQATT and CDR2 SNEGSKA (reference sequence). The sequenced part of the CDR3 DNA is TGCAGTGCTAGAGATGACAAGGGCAACTATGGC. Protein product: CSARDDKGNYG. The whole CDR3 reads CSARDDKGNYGYTF.

Details on this clone: The read comes to an end 3 residues before the CDR3 does, leaving the germline J gene to fill in the end. The chain recombines TRBV19 with TRBJ1-5; no clear D. The CDR3 sequence is 17 residues long. Trimming took 7 bases from V and 1 from J, leaving 20 bases between them. Germline V lookup: CDR1 LNHDA, CDR2 SQIVND (reference sequence). The covered CDR3 bases are TGTGCCAGTAAAATAGCGACCGCCATGTTAAGCAATCAGCCC. Encoded protein: CASKIATAMLSNQP. The whole CDR3 region reads CASKIATAMLSNQPQHF.